One and the same sample provided the 26 T cell receptor beta chains below, sequenced in a study of beta chain features in type 1 diabetes. What was sequenced were expressed TCRB transcripts, since all of the isolated RNA had been reverse transcribed. The data were produced by immunoSEQ multiplex PCR, yet TCRdb's version contains in-frame clones alone and is incomplete. The data show around 150,000 clones, 6.9% seen once. What was sequenced was central memory CD4+ T cells from blood. The receptors originated from a woman aged 25 to 39 in good health.

V and J are TRBV19 and TRBJ2-3, with 7 positions matching TRBD1. The germline V gene encodes CDR1 LNHDA and CDR2 SQIVND (reference sequence). V gave up 4 bases and J gave up 1 base; unmatched junction bases: 5. This CDR3 contains 15 residues. The CDR3 region has the DNA TGTGCCAGTAGTAAAAACAGGGGAGGCACAGATACGCAGTATTTT. It codes for CASSKNRGGTDTQYF.

This chain joins TRBV4-3 and TRBJ2-7; tentative D call: TRBD1 (6 bases). Germline lookup yields CDR1 LGHNA and CDR2 YSLEER. V was pared by 3 bases and J by 3 bases, with 18 bases between. The CDR3 is 16 residues long. The CDR3 is CASSQGTRQDLYEQYF. The CDR3 DNA sequence: TGCGCCAGCAGCCAGGGTACCAGACAGGACCTCTACGAGCAGTACTTC.

This sequence joins TRBV18 and TRBJ1-5; TRBD1 might be the D (5 bases). The germline gives CDR1 KGHSH, CDR2 LQKENI. The CDR3 spans 19 residues. V lost 3 bases, J lost 0 bases, and 21 bases lay in between. The CDR3: CASSPRTLGSGGSNQPQHF. Written as DNA, the CDR3 is TGTGCCAGCTCACCGAGGACGTTAGGTTCGGGGGGTAGCAATCAGCCCCAGCATTTT.

This clone showed up just a few times. The chain couples TRBV27 to TRBJ2-7; 9 positions agree with TRBD1. Germline values: CDR1 MNHEY, CDR2 SMNVEV (reference sequence). The CDR3 has 18 residues. Trimming removed 0 bases from V and 2 bases from J; junction bases left unmatched: 11. The DNA of the CDR3 is TGTGCCAGCAGTTTATCCCCCCCGCAGGACAGGGGAGCCTACGAGCAGTACTTC. This sequence encodes CASSLSPPQDRGAYEQYF.

This clone was detected a few times. V usage is TRBV29-1 and J usage is TRBJ1-5, with D uncertain. The CDR3 runs 13 residues. Per the germline V gene, CDR1 is SQVTM and CDR2 is ANQGSEA. V lost 5 bases, J lost 3 bases, and 11 bases lay in between. As DNA, the CDR3 is TGCAGCGTTCTTGGGCAGCCCAATCAGCCCCAGCATTTT. Its translation is CSVLGQPNQPQHF.

In its sample, this clone was seen a few times. V and J are TRBV10-3 and TRBJ1-5, with 7 positions matching TRBD1. The V segment lost 8 bases and the J segment 2 bases; nucleotides outside the gene matches: 6. The length of the CDR3 is 14 residues. Germline values: CDR1 ENHRY, CDR2 SYGVKD. Here the CDR3 reads CAIATGEGNQPQHF. In nucleotides, the CDR3 is TGTGCCATCGCTACAGGGGAGGGCAATCAGCCCCAGCATTTT.

This CDR3 reads CASTPQGYSYEQYF. The CDR3 nucleotides read TGTGCCAGCACGCCTCAGGGCTACTCCTACGAGCAGTACTTC. The chain employs TRBV7-9 and TRBJ2-7; maybe TRBD1 (5 bases). V lost 7 bases to trimming and J lost 0 bases, with 13 bases between them. Germline values: CDR1 SEHNR, CDR2 FQNEAQ (reference sequence). This CDR3 comprises 14 residues.

The rearrangement joins TRBV6-8 to TRBJ1-4; 10 bases are a match to TRBD1. V shed 5 bases and J 0 bases; nucleotides not matched to a gene: 9. The CDR3 has 18 amino acids. CDR1 and CDR2 from the germline V gene are MNHGY and SAAAGT. The CDR3 DNA is TGTGCCAGCAGTAACCGGGACAGGGGCCTCCCAACTAATGAAAAACTGTTTTTT. Amino acids: CASSNRDRGLPTNEKLFF.

The rearrangement joins TRBV7-2 to TRBJ2-5, with TRBD2 matching 11 bases. The CDR3 is made up of 16 amino acids. V gave up 4 bases and J gave up 1 base; unmatched junction bases: 5. From germline, CDR1 is SGHTA and CDR2 FQGNSA. In DNA, the CDR3 is TGTGCCAGCAGCTATAGACTAGCGGGGACCCAAGAGACCCAGTACTTC. Protein product: CASSYRLAGTQETQYF.

Ten or more counts support this clone. The chain links TRBV11-2 to TRBJ2-3; possible D gene TRBD2, 5 bases. With 4 bases removed from V and 1 base from J, the gap between germline ends came to 6 bases. The CDR3 sequence is 13 residues long. The germline V gene encodes CDR1 SGHAT and CDR2 FQNNGV. In nucleotides, the CDR3 is TGTGCCAGCAGCTGGACTGGCACAGATACGCAGTATTTT. Its translation is CASSWTGTDTQYF.

V gene TRBV7-3 combines with J gene TRBJ2-3; 9 nucleotides agree with TRBD2. The ends lost 2 bases at V and 3 bases at J; junction bases unmatched: 12. The germline V gene has CDR1 SGHTA and CDR2 FQGTGA. This CDR3 is 18 amino acids long. The DNA of the CDR3 is TGTGCCAGCAGCTTAGGGCGGGAGGGCCGCGGGAGGACAGATACGCAGTATTTT. Protein product: CASSLGREGRGRTDTQYF.

The chain joins TRBV19 to TRBJ2-2, with TRBD2 matching 8 bases. Germline trimming cut 8 bases from V and 3 bases from J; bases unmatched to any gene: 5. CDR1 and CDR2 (germline): LNHDA, SQIVND (reference sequence). The CDR3 has 14 residues. DNA for the CDR3: TGTGCCAGTGGAGCGGGAGACGACACCGGGGAGCTGTTTTTT. This sequence encodes CASGAGDDTGELFF.

The chain carries TRBV6-6 and TRBJ2-2; D possibly corresponds to TRBD1 (6 bases). Germline V gene sequence: CDR1 MNHNY, CDR2 SVGAGI (reference sequence). V shed 5 bases and J shed 4 bases, with 11 bases lying between them. This CDR3 has 14 residues. CDR3 sequence: CASSQDSSTGELFF. In nucleotides, the CDR3 is TGTGCCAGCAGTCAGGACAGCAGCACCGGGGAGCTGTTTTTT.

V and J are TRBV7-3 and TRBJ2-7; 7 positions match TRBD1. Unmatched junction bases numbered 11, after V lost 1 base and J lost 5 bases. Germline loops: CDR1 SGHTA, CDR2 FQGTGA. The CDR3 spans 16 residues. The CDR3 DNA reads TGTGCCAGCAGCTTAAAAGGCGGTCGGCAGGGGGACGAGCAGTACTTC. This encodes CASSLKGGRQGDEQYF.

This chain uses TRBV28 with TRBJ1-1; a weak D match, TRBD1 (5 bases). The germline V gene encodes CDR1 MDHEN and CDR2 SYDVKM. Trimming took off 1 base at V and 5 bases at J, with 8 bases between the two ends. The CDR3 runs 13 residues. CDR3 nucleotides: TGTGCCAGCAGTTTATCAGGGCGGACTGAAGCTTTCTTT. This encodes CASSLSGRTEAFF.

This clone showed up many times. Additional DNA sequences in this sample encode the identical CDR3. The chain carries TRBV28 and TRBJ2-1; TRBD2 matches 10 bases. V lost 4 bases, J lost 6 bases, and 3 bases stayed unmatched. The CDR3 covers 14 residues. CDR1 is MDHEN, CDR2 SYDVKM, per germline. The DNA for the CDR3 is TGTGCCAGCAGTTCGGGACTAGCGCCCAATGAGCAGTTCTTC. It is translated as CASSSGLAPNEQFF.

Points on this clone: This same CDR3 is encoded by further DNA sequences in the sample. V usage is TRBV28 and J usage is TRBJ1-2; the D gene is possibly TRBD1 (5 bases). Germline V gene sequence: CDR1 MDHEN, CDR2 SYDVKM. There are 14 residues in the CDR3. Trimming cost V 1 base and J 2 bases, with 8 bases left between them. CDR3 sequence: CASSLFGGNYGYTF. The CDR3 DNA follows: TGTGCCAGCAGTTTATTTGGGGGGAACTATGGCTACACCTTC.

The chain carries TRBV9 and TRBJ1-2; no firm D call. CDR3 size: 14 residues. Per germline, CDR1 SGDLS and CDR2 YYNGEE. V lost 0 bases and J lost 10, with 16 bases in between. The CDR3 sequence is CASSVANTRWDYTF. In DNA form, the CDR3 reads TGTGCCAGCAGCGTAGCTAACACTAGATGGGACTACACCTTC. The full variable domain, its missing parts supplied by reference TRBV9 and TRBJ1-2, is DSGVTQTPKHLITATGQRVTLRCSPRSGDLSVYWYQQSLDQGLQFLIQYYNGEERAKGNILERFSAQQFPDLHSELNLSSLELGDSALYFCASSVANTRWDYTFGSGTRLTVV.

The chain recombines TRBV4-1 with TRBJ2-1; 7 nucleotides line up with TRBD2. Trimming cost V 6 bases and J 4 bases; bases outside gene matches: 12. The CDR3 runs 16 residues. Germline values: CDR1 MGHRA, CDR2 YSYEKL. In nucleotides, the CDR3 is TGCGCCAGCAGGCAAATTCTAGCGGAGGGATACAATGAGCAGTTCTTC. The encoded protein is CASRQILAEGYNEQFF.

This clone has a handful of counts. V gene TRBV20-1 combines with J gene TRBJ1-2; D remains ambiguous. There are 10 residues in the CDR3. Trimming removed 6 bases from V and 6 bases from J, with 8 bases in between. Germline CDR1 DFQATT, CDR2 SNEGSKA (reference sequence). CDR3 DNA: TGCAGTGCCCGTCGGGATGGCTACACCTTC. This sequence encodes CSARRDGYTF.

J is TRBJ2-2 and V is TRBV14; TRBD1 matches at 11 bases. Germline V CDR1 and CDR2: SGHDN, FVKESK. J gave up 4 bases and V 5 bases, and 0 bases lay outside the gene matches. The CDR3 has 14 amino acids. In DNA, the CDR3 is TGTGCCAGCAGCGGGACAGGGGGCACCGGGGAGCTGTTTTTT. This encodes CASSGTGGTGELFF.

This clone occurred a few times. V is TRBV19 and J is TRBJ1-1, with 7 bases that match TRBD1. This CDR3 contains 14 residues. Germline V gene sequence: CDR1 LNHDA, CDR2 SQIVND (reference sequence). J lost 1 base, V lost 5 bases, and 4 bases had no gene match. The CDR3 region is CASSRYRGNTEAFF. As DNA, the CDR3 is TGTGCCAGTAGTCGGTACAGGGGGAACACTGAAGCTTTCTTT.

This sequence joins TRBV5-1 and TRBJ2-1; D is perhaps TRBD2 (6 bases). V was clipped by 1 base and J by 9 bases, with 8 bases between them. The CDR3 consists of 12 residues. Germline V CDR1 and CDR2: SGHRS, YFSETQ. This CDR3 is CASSLTEGEQFF. The CDR3 bases are TGCGCCAGCAGCTTGACGGAGGGTGAGCAGTTCTTC.

This clone occurred a few times. The chain recombines TRBV10-3 with TRBJ2-5, with 8 bases fitting TRBD2. J gave up 4 bases and V 8 bases, and 3 bases lay outside the gene matches. CDR3 length equals 12 residues. The germline CDR1 and CDR2 sequences are ENHRY and SYGVKD. CDR3 amino acids: CAIGTSGETQYF. The CDR3 bases are TGTGCCATCGGGACTAGTGGAGAGACCCAGTACTTC.

The chain has TRBV6-1 and TRBJ1-2; D gene ambiguous. With 3 bases removed from V and 7 bases from J, the gap between germline ends came to 12 bases. The CDR3 consists of 13 residues. In germline, CDR1 is MNHNS, CDR2 SASEGT. CDR3 sequence (DNA): TGTGCCAGCAGTGATCCGGAAAGGAGTGGCTACACCTTC. Encoded protein: CASSDPERSGYTF.

This clone was seen many times. This rearrangement joins TRBV29-1 to TRBJ2-7; D call uncertain. The CDR3 contains 11 residues. The V end was cut by 4 bases, the J end by 1 base, with 5 bases between. Per the germline V gene, CDR1 is SQVTM and CDR2 is ANQGSEA. CDR3 bases: TGCAGCGTTGTCAATTCCTACGAGCAGTACTTC. Amino acid sequence: CSVVNSYEQYF.